A selection of T cell receptor beta chains follows, all from one sample in a study of T cell repertoires in cytomegalovirus infection. Their antigen targets remain unknown. MiXCR, run by TCRdb on the reads, gives a single entry per CDR3 protein. This table has roughly 500,000 distinct CDR3 sequences, under 55% appearing once. The specimen was cultured PBMCs, collected from culture after CMV antigen stimulation. Receptor source: a human donor in good health (CMV status not recorded). Some clones in this sample may be carry-over from other donors' samples. CDR3s include the opening cysteine and the closing phenylalanine or tryptophan. D genes are given only for firm matches. A row's size may be missing; if present it is once, few, many or a size class.

j_call | clone_size | v_call | d_call | cdr3_nt | cdr3_aa
TRBJ2-1 | - | TRBV6-8 | TRBD2 | TGTGCCAGCGGGCGGGCGGGAGGTCGCTACAATGAGCAGTTCTTC | CASGRAGGRYNEQFF
TRBJ2-3 | few | TRBV19 | - | TGTGCCAGTAGTATGGCAGGACCCCCAGATACGCAGTATTTT | CASSMAGPPDTQYF
TRBJ1-6 | few | TRBV6-1 | TRBD1 | TGTGCCAGCACCCCAGGGACAGCCTATTCACCCCTCCACTTT | CASTPGTAYSPLHF
TRBJ2-7 | many | TRBV7-9 | TRBD1 | TGTGCCAGCAGCGAATATTCCGGGACAGACGCCTACGAGCAGTACTTC | CASSEYSGTDAYEQYF
TRBJ2-3 | - | TRBV7-6 | - | TGTGCCAGCAGCCTTGGGACTGCTCTTTCAGATACGCAGTATTTT | CASSLGTALSDTQYF
TRBJ1-1 | - | TRBV19 | - | TGTGCCAGCGGGCCCGGGCCAGGGCGTGGGACTGAAGCTTTCTTT | CASGPGPGRGTEAFF
TRBJ2-1 | - | TRBV19 | TRBD2 | TGTGCCAGTAGTATGGGCGGGAGGAGTTACAATGAGCAGTTCTTC | CASSMGGRSYNEQFF
TRBJ2-1 | - | TRBV4-1 | - | TGCGCCAGCAGCCAAGAAAGGTGGAATGAGCAGTTCTTC | CASSQERWNEQFF
TRBJ2-3 | few | TRBV12-3/TRBV12-4 | - | TGTGCCAGCAGCCGTAGACCTAGGACCTTGGGGGATACGCAGTATTTT | CASSRRPRTLGDTQYF
TRBJ2-7 | - | TRBV7-2 | TRBD2 | TGTGCCAGCAGCCGGGGACTAGCGGGGATGAACGAGCAGTACTTC | CASSRGLAGMNEQYF
TRBJ2-3 | few | TRBV6-2/TRBV6-3 | TRBD2 | TGTGCCAGCAGTCGCCTTGGGGTATTTAGCGGGAACACAGATACGCAGTATTTT | CASSRLGVFSGNTDTQYF
TRBJ2-2 | - | TRBV18 | - | TGTGCCAGCTCAACGACAGTGAACACCGGGGAGCTGTTTTTT | CASSTTVNTGELFF
TRBJ2-1 | - | TRBV6-1 | - | TGTGCCAGCACCTATCACAATGAGCAGTTCTTC | CASTYHNEQFF
TRBJ2-2 | - | TRBV7-2 | TRBD1 | TGTGCCAGCAGCCCGGGACAGGGAGCGAACACCGGGGAGCTGTTTTTT | CASSPGQGANTGELFF
TRBJ1-2 | - | TRBV7-8 | - | TGTGCCAGCAGCTTACGGCAGGGATCTGGCTACACCTTC | CASSLRQGSGYTF
TRBJ1-2 | - | TRBV7-9 | - | TGTGCCAGCAGCTTACCCCGGTTTATGGATGGCTACACCTTC | CASSLPRFMDGYTF
TRBJ2-3 | - | TRBV7-2 | TRBD2 | TGTGCCAGCAGCTTCCTAGGACTAGAAACAGATACGCAGTATTTT | CASSFLGLETDTQYF
TRBJ2-1 | - | TRBV5-1 | - | TGCGCCAGCAGCCCTTCCGTTGCTCCCGGTTGGGGCAATGAGCAGTTCTTC | CASSPSVAPGWGNEQFF
TRBJ1-2 | - | TRBV6-8 | - | TGTGCCAGCAGTTATGGTCAAGGAGGTTATGGCTACACCTTC | CASSYGQGGYGYTF
TRBJ2-7 | - | TRBV19 | - | TGTGCCAGTAGTATAGTAAGGGGTTACGAGCAGTACTTC | CASSIVRGYEQYF
TRBJ1-5 | few | TRBV7-8 | TRBD1 | TGTGCCAGCAGGGACAGGGCGGGGGATCAGCCCCAGCATTTT | CASRDRAGDQPQHF
TRBJ2-5 | - | TRBV12-3/TRBV12-4 | - | TGTGCCAGCAGTTCAGGGACGGCGAACTTGCAAGAGACCCAGTACTTC | CASSSGTANLQETQYF
TRBJ2-7 | - | TRBV2 | - | TGTGCCAGCAGTGAGACAGGACGGACCTCCTACGAGCAGTACTTC | CASSETGRTSYEQYF
TRBJ2-3 | - | TRBV6-2/TRBV6-3 | TRBD2 | TGTGCCATCGCAGCGGGGGATACGCAGTATTTT | CAIAAGDTQYF
TRBJ2-3 | few | TRBV6-5 | - | TGTGCCAGCAGTCCCCGCGGAGGGGATACGCAGTATTTT | CASSPRGGDTQYF
TRBJ1-5 | few | TRBV12-3/TRBV12-4 | - | TGTGCCAGCAGTTTCGCCCCACGGGGGGCCCAGCATTTT | CASSFAPRGAQHF
TRBJ1-5 | - | TRBV2 | - | TGTGCCAGCCGTCGGAGGGGGGTTGACAATCAGCCCCAGCATTTT | CASRRRGVDNQPQHF
TRBJ2-1 | - | TRBV6-2/TRBV6-3 | TRBD2 | TGTGCCAGCAGCAGACTAGCCCCCCTCGATGAGCAGTTCTTC | CASSRLAPLDEQFF
TRBJ2-1 | - | TRBV5-8 | TRBD2 | TGTGCCAGCAGCTTGGGACTAGCGGGACCCCAGGGGCGGTTCTTC | CASSLGLAGPQGRFF
TRBJ1-4 | - | TRBV7-2 | - | TGTGCCAGCAGCTTTCGGGGGGGCGCGGGTGAAAAACTGTTTTTT | CASSFRGGAGEKLFF
TRBJ2-7 | few | TRBV20-1 | - | TGCAGTGCTACGGGGGATTCAGGAGGCTACGAGCAGTACTTC | CSATGDSGGYEQYF
TRBJ1-5 | few | TRBV6-1 | TRBD1 | TGTGCCAGCAGTGGGGATGACAGGGGCCATCAGCCCCAGCATTTT | CASSGDDRGHQPQHF
TRBJ1-1 | - | TRBV7-6 | - | TGTGCCAGCAGCCAGATAAGAGGCACTGAAGCTTTCTTT | CASSQIRGTEAFF
TRBJ2-7 | few | TRBV7-8 | - | TGTGCCAGCAGCAGAGATCAGGGTCCCTACGAGCAGTACTTC | CASSRDQGPYEQYF
TRBJ2-3 | - | TRBV28 | - | TGTGCCAGCAGAGGCGGGAATACGCAGTATTTT | CASRGGNTQYF
TRBJ2-4 | once | TRBV27 | - | TGTGCCAGCAGTTTTGCCTACGAAAACATTCAGTACTTC | CASSFAYENIQYF
TRBJ1-1 | few | TRBV19 | - | TGTGCCAGTAGTATGGGCAGGGCGGACACTGAAGCTTTCTTT | CASSMGRADTEAFF
TRBJ2-3 | few | TRBV7-2 | TRBD1 | TGTGCCAGCAGTTTGGACAGGTCTAGCACAGATACGCAGTATTTT | CASSLDRSSTDTQYF
TRBJ2-1 | few | TRBV11-2 | TRBD2 | TGTGCCAGCAGTTCGGCGCAGGGAGGGCCCGACAATGAGCAGTTCTTC | CASSSAQGGPDNEQFF
TRBJ2-1 | - | TRBV7-2 | TRBD2 | TGTGCCAGCAGCTCATCACTAGCGGGAGACTTTGAGCAGTTCTTC | CASSSSLAGDFEQFF
TRBJ2-5 | - | TRBV7-8 | - | TGTGCCAGCAGCTTATGGGGGGGGCTAGCGGTCGAAGAGACCCAGTACTTC | CASSLWGGLAVEETQYF
TRBJ2-1 | few | TRBV7-2 | TRBD2 | TGTGCCAGCAGCTTATATCGGGCTAGCGGGGGGATGGAGCAGTTCTTC | CASSLYRASGGMEQFF
TRBJ2-5 | few | TRBV6-1 | TRBD1 | TGTGCCAGCAGTGAACTCCCGACAGGGGGCGGCTGGGAGACCCAGTACTTC | CASSELPTGGGWETQYF
TRBJ1-2 | - | TRBV14 | - | TGTGCCAGCAGCCAAGATGTCCTGTTAAACTATGGCTACACCTTC | CASSQDVLLNYGYTF
TRBJ2-3 | - | TRBV20-1 | - | TGCAGTGCTAGCCCCCCTAGGGGTTTCACAGATACGCAGTATTTT | CSASPPRGFTDTQYF
TRBJ1-2 | few | TRBV5-4 | - | TGTGCCAGCAGCTTGAGGTGGTCCTATGGCTACACCTTC | CASSLRWSYGYTF
TRBJ2-5 | - | TRBV19 | - | TGTGCCAGTAGTGCTGCCGGGGGCCCGCGGGAGACCCAGTACTTC | CASSAAGGPRETQYF
TRBJ2-1 | - | TRBV19 | TRBD1 | TGTGCCAGTAGTATCGGGACAGAATACAATGAGCAGTTCTTC | CASSIGTEYNEQFF
TRBJ2-7 | few | TRBV6-1 | - | TGTGCCAGCACGGGGTGGTTGGCAGGGCTGTACTACGAGCAGTACTTC | CASTGWLAGLYYEQYF
TRBJ2-3 | few | TRBV7-2 | TRBD2 | TGTGCCAGCAGCTGGGGACTAGTGGGATCAGATACGCAGTATTTT | CASSWGLVGSDTQYF
TRBJ2-1 | - | TRBV11-2 | TRBD2 | TGTGCCAGCAGCTTAGGGACTAGCGGGGGGTCCTCCTACAATGAGCAGTTCTTC | CASSLGTSGGSSYNEQFF
TRBJ1-5 | - | TRBV7-2 | TRBD1 | TGTGCCAGCAACCAAAGGGGGCAGGGGCCCCAGCATTTT | CASNQRGQGPQHF